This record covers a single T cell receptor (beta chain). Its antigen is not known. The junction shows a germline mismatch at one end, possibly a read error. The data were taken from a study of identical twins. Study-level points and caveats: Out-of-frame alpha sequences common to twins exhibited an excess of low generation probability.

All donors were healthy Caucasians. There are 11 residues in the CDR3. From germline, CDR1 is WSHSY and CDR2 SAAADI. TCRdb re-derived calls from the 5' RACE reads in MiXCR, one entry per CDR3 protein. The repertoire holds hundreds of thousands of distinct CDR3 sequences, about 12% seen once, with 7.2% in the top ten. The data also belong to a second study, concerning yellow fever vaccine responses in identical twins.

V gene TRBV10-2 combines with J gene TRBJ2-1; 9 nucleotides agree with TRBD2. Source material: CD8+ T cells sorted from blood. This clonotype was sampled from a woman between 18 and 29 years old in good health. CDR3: CAVGAGGPLYF. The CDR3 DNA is TGCGCCGTGGGGGCGGGAGGGCCGCTCTACTTC.